A single sample is the source of the 17 T cell receptor beta chains below, sequenced in a study of neurological immune-mediated disorders. TCRdb used MiXCR to reprocess the 5' RACE reads, holding one entry per CDR3 protein. This sample carries tens of thousands of distinct CDR3 sequences, about an eighth of them seen once, and the ten largest clones take roughly 1.3%. The specimen sequenced was PBMCs. All receptors derive from a female donor in good health.

At least ten counts were recorded for this clonotype. The chain joins TRBV15 to TRBJ1-3, with a tentative D call TRBD1 (5 bases). Germline CDR1 is LNHNV and CDR2 is YYDKDF (reference sequence). The CDR3 has 17 amino acids. Trimming cost V 1 base and J 5 bases, with 18 bases left between them. The CDR3, as DNA: TGTGCCACCAGCAGAGGCTACTTAATGGGACTTCGAAACACCATATATTTT. Amino acids: CATSRGYLMGLRNTIYF.

This clonotype showed up many times. A much larger clone lies one base from this, so it may be a read error. The gene calls are TRBV5-1 and TRBJ1-1; D unresolved. Germline V gene data show CDR1 as SGHRS and CDR2 as YFSETQ. Trimming cost V 0 bases and J 0 bases, with 3 bases left between them. This CDR3 is 13 amino acids long. CDR3 DNA: TGCGCCAGCAGCTTGGTGGTGAACACTGAAGCTTTCTTT. It yields the protein CASSLVVNTEAFF.

This clonotype came up many times. The chain couples TRBV11-3 to TRBJ2-1; no firm D call. In germline, CDR1 is SGHNT, CDR2 YENEEA. There are 14 residues in the CDR3. The germline V and J ends were trimmed by 5 bases and 2 bases, with 10 bases remaining between them. The CDR3: CASSPDNAYNEQFF. The CDR3 nucleotides are TGTGCCAGCAGCCCAGACAATGCCTACAATGAGCAGTTCTTC.

This clonotype appeared many times. The chain uses TRBV29-1 and TRBJ2-7; D is perhaps TRBD2 (5 bases). CDR3 length equals 12 residues. Germline V gene sequence: CDR1 SQVTM, CDR2 ANQGSEA. Trimming took off 1 base at V and 5 bases at J, with 9 bases between the two ends. CDR3 protein: CSVEGLAHEQYF. Written as DNA, the CDR3 is TGCAGCGTTGAAGGCCTAGCTCACGAGCAGTACTTC.

This clonotype has at least ten counts. The rearrangement links TRBV10-3 to TRBJ1-5; a possible D gene is TRBD1 (5 bases). The CDR3 has 14 amino acids. Trimming took 6 bases from V and 5 from J, leaving 14 bases between them. The germline V gene has CDR1 ENHRY and CDR2 SYGVKD. CDR3 sequence reads: CAISKTGLDQPQHF. The CDR3 region has the DNA TGTGCCATCAGCAAAACAGGTTTGGATCAGCCCCAGCATTTT.

The chain carries TRBV5-5 and TRBJ1-5; D is unresolved. CDR3 length: 15 amino acids. Between the trimmed V and J ends, which lost 0 bases and 3 bases, there was a span of 10 bases. Germline CDR1 SGHKS, CDR2 YYEKEE (reference sequence). The CDR3: CASSLETRYNQPQHF. CDR3 coding DNA: TGTGCCAGCAGCTTGGAGACGAGGTACAATCAGCCCCAGCATTTT. The variable domain in full, completed from reference TRBV5-5 and TRBJ1-5, reads DAGVTQSPTHLIKTRGQQVTLRCSPISGHKSVSWYQQVLGQGPQFIFQYYEKEERGRGNFPDRFSARQFPNYSSELNVNALLLGDSALYLCASSLETRYNQPQHFGDGTRLSIL.

Ten or more counts support this clonotype. CDR3 in DNA: TGCGCCAGCAGCTTCGGGAGGGAGAACACTGAAGCTTTCTTT. Its protein is CASSFGRENTEAFF. The chain is built from TRBV5-1 and TRBJ1-1; D not certain. This CDR3 is built from 14 residues. The ends were cut back, 2 bases at V and 1 base at J, with 9 bases in the middle. Germline CDR1 SGHRS, CDR2 YFSETQ.

This clonotype showed up many times. The CDR3 loop reads CASREKPDNYGYTF. The CDR3 DNA reads TGTGCCAGCAGGGAAAAACCGGACAACTATGGCTACACCTTC. The chain employs TRBV6-1 and TRBJ1-2; D is unclear. The CDR3 extends over 14 amino acids. V lost 6 bases, J lost 2 bases, and 13 bases lay in between. Germline assignment: CDR1 MNHNS and CDR2 SASEGT.

This clonotype has at least ten counts. The V call is TRBV7-2, the J call TRBJ2-7; a weak D match, TRBD1 (6 bases). This CDR3 comprises 18 residues. The V gene's germline CDR1 is SGHTA and CDR2 FQGNSA. Trimming took 5 bases from V and 2 from J, leaving 25 bases between them. CDR3 amino acids: CASSPVLPHRVRPYEQYF. In nucleotides, the CDR3 is TGTGCCAGCAGCCCCGTCCTTCCTCACAGGGTGCGACCCTACGAGCAGTACTTC.

This chain uses TRBV9 with TRBJ2-3, with 10 positions matching TRBD2. The germline CDR1 and CDR2 sequences are SGDLS and YYNGEE. V shed 5 bases and J 1 base; nucleotides not matched to a gene: 4. The CDR3 covers 15 residues. The CDR3 region is CASRELAGGTDTQYF. The CDR3 DNA sequence: TGTGCCAGCAGAGAGCTAGCGGGGGGCACAGATACGCAGTATTTT.

This clonotype was recorded many times. The chain combines TRBV6-5 with TRBJ2-7, with 8 bases matching TRBD1. The germline V gene encodes CDR1 MNHEY and CDR2 SVGAGI. The CDR3 extends over 15 amino acids. Trimming removed 6 bases from V and 2 bases from J; junction bases left unmatched: 9. The CDR3 here is CASRPDREPPYEQYF. DNA for the CDR3: TGTGCCAGCAGACCGGACAGGGAACCGCCCTACGAGCAGTACTTC.

This clonotype was seen at least ten times. The gene calls are TRBV9 and TRBJ1-1; TRBD1 is a possible D gene (5 bases). The CDR3 runs 12 residues. Germline lookup yields CDR1 SGDLS and CDR2 YYNGEE. Trimming shortened V by 3 bases and J by 8 bases, and 11 bases separated the two germline ends. The CDR3 DNA is TGTGCCAGCAGCGGTGGGCAGGGAGAAGCTTTCTTT. Amino acids: CASSGGQGEAFF.

This clonotype was counted ten times or more. The chain employs TRBV5-1 and TRBJ1-5; a weak D match, TRBD1 (5 bases). The CDR3 extends over 13 amino acids. V was shortened by 0 bases and J by 4 bases, with 5 bases between the two germline ends. CDR1 is SGHRS, CDR2 YFSETQ, per germline. The CDR3 bases are TGCGCCAGCAGCTTGGCAGGGAATCAGCCCCAGCATTTT. This gives the protein CASSLAGNQPQHF.

This clonotype was found many times. The DNA for the CDR3 is TGTGCCAGCAGTTCCACCGGGACAGGGGGCTACGAGCAGTACTTC. Residues: CASSSTGTGGYEQYF. V and J are TRBV6-5 and TRBJ2-7; 11 positions match TRBD1. CDR1 is MNHEY and CDR2 is SVGAGI in the germline V gene. The length of the CDR3 is 15 residues. With V trimmed by 4 bases and J by 3 bases, 5 bases remained unmatched.

This clonotype was found many times. The chain has TRBV12-3 or TRBV12-4 and TRBJ2-7; D is perhaps TRBD1 or TRBD2 (6 bases each). The CDR3 contains 13 residues. V lost 3 bases and J lost 7, with 13 bases in between. DNA for the CDR3: TGTGCCAGCAGTTTTGGGGGGCAGCGGGAGCAGTACTTC. As protein: CASSFGGQREQYF.

This clonotype showed up many times. This chain uses TRBV6-5 with TRBJ2-7; D may match TRBD1 or TRBD2 (5 bases each). The length of the CDR3 is 16 residues. Trimming pared 2 bases from V and 9 bases from J, leaving 23 bases between. Germline CDR1 is MNHEY and CDR2 is SVGAGI. CDR3 sequence: CASSYTRVQGAAGQYF. In DNA, the CDR3 is TGTGCCAGCAGTTACACCCGTGTTCAGGGAGCGGCCGGGCAGTACTTC.

This clonotype was seen many times. The rearrangement joins TRBV12-5 to TRBJ2-3, with 13 positions matching TRBD2. This CDR3 region has 16 residues. The V segment lost 6 bases and the J segment 2 bases; nucleotides outside the gene matches: 5. Germline assignment: CDR1 LGHNT and CDR2 FRNRAP. CDR3 in amino acids: CASGPGLAGLTDTQYF. The CDR3 bases are TGTGCTAGTGGCCCGGGACTAGCGGGACTCACAGATACGCAGTATTTT.